This passage covers 16 T cell receptor beta chains from one sample sequenced in a study of T cell changes during pregnancy in multiple sclerosis. Method: immunoSEQ multiplex PCR; TCRdb's copy keeps in-frame clones and lacks some. The repertoire includes about 76,000 clones, roughly 92% of them detected once, and 3% to 4% sits in the top ten. The specimen was peripheral blood, collected after pregnancy. These TCRs come from a female donor in good health, enrolled as a control in a pregnancy study.

The CDR3 reads CASQDRANTGELFF. DNA for the CDR3: TGTGCCAGCCAGGACAGGGCGAACACCGGGGAGCTGTTTTTT. The J gene is TRBJ2-2, the V gene TRBV6-4, with 8 bases aligning to TRBD1. The CDR3 runs 14 residues. J lost 0 bases, V lost 8 bases, and 2 bases had no gene match. Germline assignment: CDR1 MRHNA and CDR2 SNTAGT.

V and J are TRBV15 and TRBJ2-7; no firm D call. The CDR3 is 13 amino acids. Per germline, CDR1 LNHNV and CDR2 YYDKDF (reference sequence). V lost 0 bases and J 5 bases, leaving 8 bases between the germline ends. The CDR3 reads CATSRDPLDEQYF. The CDR3 coding sequence is TGTGCCACCAGCAGAGATCCCCTCGACGAGCAGTACTTC.

The V call is TRBV5-4, the J call TRBJ1-4; tentative D call: TRBD1 (6 bases). The CDR3 consists of 14 residues. V was cut by 4 bases and J by 7 bases, with 14 bases left in between. CDR1 and CDR2 (germline): SGHNT, YYREEE (reference sequence). CDR3: CASSLTGMGEKLFF. The CDR3, as DNA: TGTGCCAGCAGCCTTACAGGGATGGGTGAAAAACTGTTTTTT.

J is TRBJ2-2 and V is TRBV4-3, with 7 bases fitting TRBD1. Trimming at V came to 4 bases and at J to 6 bases, leaving 8 bases not matched to a gene. The CDR3 has 15 residues. CDR1 and CDR2 from the germline V gene are LGHNA and YSLEER. This CDR3 reads CASSLKGARAGELFF. The CDR3, as DNA: TGCGCCAGCAGCCTAAAGGGGGCGCGGGCCGGGGAGCTGTTTTTT.

The V call is TRBV7-8, the J call TRBJ2-3, with 10 bases that match TRBD2. The V gene end was trimmed by 5 bases and the J gene end by 5 bases; junction bases not matched to a gene: 10. This CDR3 spans 16 amino acids. The germline gives CDR1 SGHVS, CDR2 FQNEAQ. DNA of the CDR3: TGTGCCAGCAGCAAAATACTAGCGGGACGTCGAGATACGCAGTATTTT. Translated: CASSKILAGRRDTQYF.

The V call is TRBV6-1, the J call TRBJ2-2, with TRBD1 identical over 10 bases. CDR3 length: 15 residues. Germline trimming cut 4 bases from V and 7 bases from J; bases unmatched to any gene: 6. Germline V lookup: CDR1 MNHNS, CDR2 SASEGT. The CDR3 is CASSGTGGRIGELFF. DNA of the CDR3: TGTGCCAGCAGTGGGACAGGGGGACGGATCGGGGAGCTGTTTTTT.

The chain links TRBV7-8 to TRBJ1-2; 8 positions agree with TRBD1. V was clipped by 5 bases and J by 3 bases; unmatched bases: 11. Germline lookup yields CDR1 SGHVS and CDR2 FQNEAQ. CDR3 length: 16 residues. CDR3 sequence (DNA): TGTGCCAGCAGCCCGCTGGGCAGGGGGCAGGACTATGGCTACACCTTC. The encoded protein is CASSPLGRGQDYGYTF.

This chain connects TRBV10-3 to TRBJ2-5, with D possibly matching TRBD2 (5 bases). V was pared by 3 bases and J by 5 bases, with 10 bases between. The CDR3 runs 13 residues. Germline V gene lookup returns CDR1 ENHRY and CDR2 SYGVKD. CDR3 amino acids: CAISEVGEETQYF. For the CDR3, the DNA is TGTGCCATCAGTGAAGTGGGAGAGGAGACCCAGTACTTC.

The CDR3 nucleotides read TGTGCCAGCAGTCAGGGACTAGCGGGAGCGGGCGAGCAGTACTTC. Encoded protein: CASSQGLAGAGEQYF. This chain uses TRBV27 with TRBJ2-7; TRBD2 matches at 14 bases. Germline-derived CDR1 and CDR2 are MNHEY and SMNVEV (reference sequence). This CDR3 region has 15 residues. J was trimmed by 6 bases and V by 5 bases; bases with no gene match: 6.

The chain combines TRBV18 with TRBJ1-2; the match to TRBD1 covers 9 bases. The CDR3 sequence is 16 residues long. Germline loops: CDR1 KGHSH, CDR2 LQKENI. V dropped 5 bases and J dropped 4; count of bases not matched to a gene: 11. The CDR3, as DNA: TGTGCCAGCTCATCCCGGGACAGGGTTCAGGGCTATGGCTACACCTTC. Its translation is CASSSRDRVQGYGYTF.

This rearrangement joins TRBV9 to TRBJ2-7; tentatively, D is TRBD1 (5 bases). Germline V lookup: CDR1 SGDLS, CDR2 YYNGEE. The CDR3 is 14 residues long. Trimming removed 0 bases from V and 2 bases from J, with 9 bases in between. This CDR3 reads CASSVGQGPYEQYF. The CDR3 coding sequence is TGTGCCAGCAGCGTAGGGCAGGGTCCCTACGAGCAGTACTTC. The complete variable domain, with remaining parts taken from reference TRBV9 and TRBJ2-7, reads DSGVTQTPKHLITATGQRVTLRCSPRSGDLSVYWYQQSLDQGLQFLIQYYNGEERAKGNILERFSAQQFPDLHSELNLSSLELGDSALYFCASSVGQGPYEQYFGPGTRLTVT.

The chain is built from TRBV7-9 and TRBJ2-1, with 10 bases matching TRBD2. J gave up 2 bases and V 7 bases, and 8 bases lay outside the gene matches. In germline, CDR1 is SEHNR, CDR2 FQNEAQ (reference sequence). CDR3 length: 16 amino acids. In nucleotides, the CDR3 is TGTGCCAGCATCCTATACCTAGCGGGAGCCTACAATGAGCAGTTCTTC. Amino acids: CASILYLAGAYNEQFF.

This clone was observed a single time. The V call is TRBV28, the J call TRBJ1-1; D uncertain. This CDR3 contains 11 residues. V dropped 5 bases and J dropped 2 bases, with 3 bases sitting between them. Per germline, CDR1 MDHEN and CDR2 SYDVKM. The CDR3 DNA reads TGTGCCAGCAGTCATAACACTGAAGCTTTCTTT. Its protein product is CASSHNTEAFF.

The V and J genes are TRBV25-1 and TRBJ2-5, with TRBD2 as a possible D gene (6 bases). There are 10 residues in the CDR3. The germline CDR1 and CDR2 sequences are MGHDK and SYGVNS. Trimming removed 6 bases from V and 7 bases from J, with 6 bases in between. For the CDR3, the DNA is TGTGCCAGCAGGGGGGGGACCCAGTACTTC. This gives the protein CASRGGTQYF.

CDR3 residues: CASSTSSYNEQFF. The CDR3 nucleotides are TGTGCCAGCAGTACTAGCTCCTACAATGAGCAGTTCTTC. The V and J genes are TRBV6-4 and TRBJ2-1; possibly TRBD2 for D (5 bases). There are 13 residues in the CDR3. V lost 5 bases, J lost 0 bases, and 5 bases lay in between. Germline V gene sequence: CDR1 MRHNA, CDR2 SNTAGT.

This chain joins TRBV19 and TRBJ2-5, with 7 bases lining up with TRBD2. The germline CDR1 and CDR2 sequences are LNHDA and SQIVND (reference sequence). The CDR3 is 16 residues long. V shed 1 base, J shed 2 bases, and the junction held 7 bases outside the gene matches. The DNA for the CDR3 is TGTGCCAGTAGTATAGGGCCCCCTAGCGGACAAGAGACCCAGTACTTC. Protein product: CASSIGPPSGQETQYF.